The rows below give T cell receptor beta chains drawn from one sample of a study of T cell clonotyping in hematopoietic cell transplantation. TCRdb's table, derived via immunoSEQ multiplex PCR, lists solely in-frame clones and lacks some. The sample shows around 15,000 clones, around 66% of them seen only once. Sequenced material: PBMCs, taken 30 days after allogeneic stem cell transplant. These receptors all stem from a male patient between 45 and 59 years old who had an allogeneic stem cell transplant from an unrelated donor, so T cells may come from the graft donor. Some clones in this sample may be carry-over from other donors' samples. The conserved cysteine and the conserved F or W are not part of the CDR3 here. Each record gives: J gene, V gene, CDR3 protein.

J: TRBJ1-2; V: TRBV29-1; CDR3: SVEQGQRF
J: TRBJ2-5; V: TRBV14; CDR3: ASSLGETQY
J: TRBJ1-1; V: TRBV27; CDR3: ASSTGTEAF
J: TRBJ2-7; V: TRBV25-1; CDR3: ASSSSGRADEQY
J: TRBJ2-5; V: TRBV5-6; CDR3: ASSPWTAESGETQY
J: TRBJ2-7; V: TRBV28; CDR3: ASSFRAGPLRNEQY
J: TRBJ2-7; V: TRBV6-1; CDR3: ASSEGLAAMISYEQY
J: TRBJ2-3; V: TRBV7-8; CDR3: ASSPGMDTQY
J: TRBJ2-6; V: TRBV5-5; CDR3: ASSSSSGANVLT
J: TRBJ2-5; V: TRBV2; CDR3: ASSARTAQETQY
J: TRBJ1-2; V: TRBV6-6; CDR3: ASSYSGQGSGYT
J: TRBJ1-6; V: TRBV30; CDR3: AWTSGTGYSPLH
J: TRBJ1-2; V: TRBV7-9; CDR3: ASSSSSGLGYT
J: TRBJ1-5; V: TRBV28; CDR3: ASRAGQGGQPQH
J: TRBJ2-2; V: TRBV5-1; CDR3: ASSLAQGQRGELF
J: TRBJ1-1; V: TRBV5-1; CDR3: ASSLAPPNTEAF
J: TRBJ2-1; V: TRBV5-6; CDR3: ASSSPGRQNEQF
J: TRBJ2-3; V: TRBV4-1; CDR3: ASSQGGTQY
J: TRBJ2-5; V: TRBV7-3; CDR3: ASSLPGFQETQY
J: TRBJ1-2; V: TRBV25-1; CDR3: ASSKMGRGDGYT
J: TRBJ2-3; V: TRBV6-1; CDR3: ASSEEGTDTQY
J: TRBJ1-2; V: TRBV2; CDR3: ASSGMLGTYGYT
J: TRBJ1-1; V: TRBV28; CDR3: ASSLAKVEAF
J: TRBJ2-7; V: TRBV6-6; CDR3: ASSPFSNGVYEQY
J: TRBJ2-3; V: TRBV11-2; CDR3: ASSLVSLDTQY
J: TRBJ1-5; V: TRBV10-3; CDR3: ASNLGEGQPQH
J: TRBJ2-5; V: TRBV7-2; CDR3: ASSLGTGAEETQY
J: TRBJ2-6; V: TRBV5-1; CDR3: ASSAGLAGAGANVLT
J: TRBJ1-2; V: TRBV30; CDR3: AWSVKGVDYGYT
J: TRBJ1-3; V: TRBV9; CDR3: ASSVGSRGNTIY
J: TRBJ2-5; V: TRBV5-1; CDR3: ASSPGLAGGQETQY
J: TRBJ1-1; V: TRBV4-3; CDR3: ASSQTQGATLEAF
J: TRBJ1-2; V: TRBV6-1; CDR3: ASSLTEYGYT
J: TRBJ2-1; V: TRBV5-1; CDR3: ASSLGSSGSNEQF